These 4 T cell receptor beta chains were sequenced from one sample in a study of glioma-infiltrating T cells after dendritic cell vaccination. Clones were read by immunoSEQ multiplex PCR, and TCRdb kept only the in-frame ones, dropping some. The repertoire has around 92,000 clones, approximately 84% of them found once; the top ten carry 5.4%. Sample time point: after dendritic cell vaccination, including at tumor progression/relapse. The material was blood, obtained after dendritic cell vaccination. The source is a human donor with glioblastoma.

This clone was seen a handful of times. A junction boundary mismatches the germline segment, possibly from a read error. The chain's CDR3 is CATYAQYF. The DNA of the CDR3 is TGTGCCACCTACGCGCAGTACTTC. The chain recombines TRBV6-4 with TRBJ2-7, with no clear D. Germline V CDR1 and CDR2: MRHNA, SNTAGT. The CDR3 extends over 8 amino acids.

This clone was seen a few times. The chain has TRBV5-4 and TRBJ1-6; D remains ambiguous. This CDR3 spans 14 amino acids. Germline V gene sequence: CDR1 SGHNT, CDR2 YYREEE (reference sequence). V shed 3 bases and J shed 8 bases, with 12 bases lying between them. CDR3 sequence (DNA): TGTGCCAGCAGCTCCCGAGCCGATCATTCACCCCTCCACTTT. This encodes CASSSRADHSPLHF.

V usage is TRBV6-1 and J usage is TRBJ2-7; 7 bases are shared with TRBD1. Germline CDR1 and CDR2: MNHNS and SASEGT. The length of the CDR3 is 18 residues. The V gene end was trimmed by 2 bases and the J gene end by 3 bases; junction bases not matched to a gene: 16. The CDR3 coding sequence is TGTGCCAGCAGTGAAATCTTATTGTCCGGGGCAGGGGGCTACGAGCAGTACTTC. This gives the protein CASSEILLSGAGGYEQYF.

The CDR3: CASSLDGGGEAFF. The CDR3 bases are TGTGCCAGCAGTTTAGATGGGGGGGGTGAAGCTTTCTTT. The chain uses TRBV28 and TRBJ1-1, with D possibly being TRBD1 (5 bases). CDR3 size: 13 residues. Germline assignment: CDR1 MDHEN and CDR2 SYDVKM. V shed 2 bases and J shed 7 bases, with 11 bases lying between them.